The 32 T cell receptor beta chains below come from one sample, sequenced in a study of early T cells in non-severe SARS-CoV-2 infection. Using its own MiXCR run on the 5' RACE reads, TCRdb lists one record per CDR3 protein. Of tens of thousands of distinct CDR3 sequences in the sample, over 3% were seen once. Material: whole blood. The receptors were gathered from an adult who was a healthcare worker with PCR-confirmed SARS-CoV-2 infection or an uninfected control (not recorded which).

This clonotype was seen many times. The chain combines TRBV19 with TRBJ2-7; D possibly uses TRBD1 or TRBD2 (6 bases each). The V gene's germline CDR1 is LNHDA and CDR2 SQIVND (reference sequence). The CDR3 is 14 amino acids. Deletions cut 6 bases from V and 1 base from J, with 13 bases between. CDR3 protein: CASSTWGASYEQYF. The CDR3 coding sequence is TGTGCCAGTAGCACGTGGGGGGCTTCCTACGAGCAGTACTTC.

This clonotype was seen repeatedly, ten times or more. The chain joins TRBV19 to TRBJ2-7; 9 bases fit TRBD2. Germline V gives CDR1 LNHDA, CDR2 SQIVND (reference sequence). CDR3 length equals 15 residues. V gave up 5 bases and J gave up 2 bases; unmatched junction bases: 7. CDR3 in DNA: TGTGCCAGTAGTCTGGGTTTAGCGGGAGCCTACGAGCAGTACTTC. Its protein product is CASSLGLAGAYEQYF. The complete variable domain, with remaining parts taken from reference TRBV19 and TRBJ2-7, reads DGGITQSPKYLFRKEGQNVTLSCEQNLNHDAMYWYRQDPGQGLRLIYYSQIVNDFQKGDIAEGYSVSREKKESFPLTVTSAQKNPTAFYLCASSLGLAGAYEQYFGPGTRLTVT.

The sample holds many counts of this clonotype. The CDR3, as DNA: TGTGCCAGCAGCCGTAGCGGGGGGAGGAATGAGCAGTTCTTC. Protein product: CASSRSGGRNEQFF. The J gene is TRBJ2-1, the V gene TRBV7-9; 10 nucleotides align to TRBD2. V shed 5 bases, J shed 7 bases, and the junction held 5 bases outside the gene matches. CDR1 and CDR2 from the germline V gene are SEHNR and FQNEAQ (reference sequence). The CDR3 runs to 14 residues.

In its sample, this clonotype was seen many times. J is TRBJ2-3 and V is TRBV10-3; D not resolved. This CDR3 spans 14 amino acids. Germline loops: CDR1 ENHRY, CDR2 SYGVKD. Trimming took off 4 bases at V and 1 base at J, with 9 bases between the two ends. In nucleotides, the CDR3 is TGTGCCATCAGTGTCGGGTCAGGCACAGATACGCAGTATTTT. This encodes CAISVGSGTDTQYF.

The sample holds many counts of this clonotype. The gene calls are TRBV4-1 and TRBJ2-3, with TRBD2 as a possible D gene (5 bases). V was clipped by 8 bases and J by 5 bases, with 5 bases between them. CDR3 length: 10 residues. Looked up from germline, CDR1 is MGHRA and CDR2 is YSYEKL. The CDR3: CASAGDTQYF. The CDR3 DNA reads as TGCGCCAGCGCGGGAGATACGCAGTATTTT.

This clonotype was detected many times. The chain carries TRBV2 and TRBJ1-2; D may be TRBD1 (6 bases). CDR1 is SNHLY, CDR2 FYNNEI, per germline. V gave up 5 bases and J gave up 0 bases, with 16 bases separating them. The CDR3 consists of 16 residues. This CDR3 reads CASSWGRGKPNYGYTF. DNA for the CDR3: TGTGCCAGCAGTTGGGGGAGGGGGAAACCTAACTATGGCTACACCTTC.

This clonotype was counted ten times or more. The junction departs from germline at one end; a sequencing error may be responsible. This CDR3 is CVSSSANTGELFF. DNA of the CDR3: TGCGTCAGCTCCTCAGCGAACACCGGGGAGCTGTTTTTT. V usage is TRBV10-1 and J usage is TRBJ2-2, with D unresolved. Per the germline V gene, CDR1 is WNHNN and CDR2 is SYGVQD (reference sequence). This CDR3 is 13 amino acids long.

This clonotype was counted at least ten times. This chain uses TRBV12-3 or TRBV12-4 with TRBJ2-5; the D gene could be TRBD1 or TRBD2 (5 bases each). Trimming took off 2 bases at V and 5 bases at J, with 15 bases between the two ends. The CDR3 is 15 residues long. The CDR3 bases are TGTGCCAGCAGTTTAATCGGTCGGGGCAGGGAGACCCAGTACTTC. The encoded protein is CASSLIGRGRETQYF.

This clonotype occurred many times. The chain recombines TRBV11-2 with TRBJ2-3; D is unclear. Germline V lookup: CDR1 SGHAT, CDR2 FQNNGV. The V gene lost 5 bases and the J gene lost 0 bases, with 12 bases spanning the gap. The CDR3 is 15 amino acids. The CDR3 loop reads CASSQQYYSTDTQYF. The CDR3 coding sequence is TGTGCCAGCAGCCAACAGTACTACAGCACAGATACGCAGTATTTT.

In this sample, this clonotype turned up many times. The chain uses TRBV20-1 and TRBJ1-1; D gene uncertain. The germline V and J ends were trimmed by 2 bases and 3 bases, with 7 bases remaining between them. Germline CDR1 DFQATT, CDR2 SNEGSKA (reference sequence). This CDR3 contains 12 residues. The CDR3 nucleotides read TGCAGTGCTAGAAGGGTTGACACTGAAGCTTTCTTT. Protein product: CSARRVDTEAFF.

Many counts were recorded for this clonotype. The chain combines TRBV7-2 with TRBJ1-2, with 10 positions matching TRBD1. Germline V gene data show CDR1 as SGHTA and CDR2 as FQGNSA. The CDR3 has 16 residues. The trim removed 1 base at V and 1 base at J, leaving 3 bases unmatched. Here the CDR3 DNA reads TGTGCCAGCAGCTTAGGGGGACAGGGGTATAACTATGGCTACACCTTC. Residues: CASSLGGQGYNYGYTF.

This clonotype was seen repeatedly, ten times or more. The V call is TRBV3-1, the J call TRBJ1-1; D remains ambiguous. V was trimmed by 1 base and J by 5 bases, leaving 11 bases between them. CDR3 length: 14 residues. Germline-derived CDR1 and CDR2 are LGHDT and YNNKEL (reference sequence). CDR3 sequence (DNA): TGTGCCAGCAGCCAAGGGCCGGCGGGGACTGAAGCTTTCTTT. It codes for CASSQGPAGTEAFF.

The chain has TRBV7-2 and TRBJ2-5; D remains ambiguous. This CDR3 has 15 amino acids. CDR1 is SGHTA and CDR2 is FQGNSA in the germline V gene. The V end was cut by 5 bases, the J end by 4 bases, with 17 bases between. The CDR3 DNA follows: TGTGCCAGCAGCCTAGGAGAGATGGTCAGAGAGACCCAGTACTTC. Its translation is CASSLGEMVRETQYF.

The sample holds a few counts of this clonotype. The chain uses TRBV7-9 and TRBJ1-2; tentatively, D is TRBD1 (6 bases). This CDR3 spans 15 amino acids. Germline lookup yields CDR1 SEHNR and CDR2 FQNEAQ (reference sequence). With 8 bases removed from V and 8 bases from J, the gap between germline ends came to 24 bases. CDR3 region: CASVLPGRQTGGYTF. In DNA form, the CDR3 reads TGTGCCAGCGTCCTTCCGGGACGTCAAACAGGGGGCTACACCTTC.

This clonotype has a count of ten or more. The CDR3 loop reads CASSPIAGSTDTQYF. The DNA for the CDR3 is TGCGCCAGCAGCCCGATAGCGGGAAGCACAGATACGCAGTATTTT. This sequence joins TRBV4-1 and TRBJ2-3; 8 bases are a match to TRBD2. V was pared by 4 bases and J by 0 bases, with 3 bases of the junction left unmatched. CDR1 is MGHRA and CDR2 is YSYEKL in the germline V gene. The CDR3 is made up of 15 amino acids.

The rearrangement joins TRBV29-1 to TRBJ2-2, with D uncertain. The V end lost 3 bases, the J end lost 0 bases, and 8 bases lay between the germline ends. The CDR3 is made up of 14 amino acids. CDR1 and CDR2 (germline): SQVTM, ANQGSEA. The CDR3, as DNA: TGCAGCGTTGATAGCCAATCGAACACCGGGGAGCTGTTTTTT. This translates into CSVDSQSNTGELFF.

This clonotype came up many times. The rearrangement uses TRBV5-5 and TRBJ2-7, with 7 bases that match TRBD2. Trimming at V came to 3 bases and at J to 1 base, leaving 7 bases not matched to a gene. The CDR3 runs 15 residues. CDR1 and CDR2 from the germline V gene are SGHKS and YYEKEE (reference sequence). The CDR3 here is CASSSGGSFSYEQYF. Written as DNA, the CDR3 is TGTGCCAGCAGCTCGGGCGGGAGCTTTTCCTACGAGCAGTACTTC.

This clonotype was counted at least ten times. The rearrangement uses TRBV5-4 and TRBJ2-5; 10 nucleotides line up with TRBD1. The CDR3 length is 14 residues. The ends lost 7 bases at V and 5 bases at J; junction bases unmatched: 8. In germline, CDR1 is SGHNT, CDR2 YYREEE (reference sequence). The CDR3 spells CASGFGQGVETQYF. CDR3 in DNA: TGTGCCAGCGGATTTGGACAGGGGGTGGAGACCCAGTACTTC.

The table lists this clonotype with many counts. The chain links TRBV6-5 to TRBJ1-2, with D possibly TRBD1 on 6 matching bases. The germline V and J ends were trimmed by 0 bases and 8 bases, with 16 bases remaining between them. In germline, CDR1 is MNHEY, CDR2 SVGAGI. The CDR3 extends over 15 amino acids. This CDR3 is CASSYSWDTPGGYTF. The CDR3 nucleotides read TGTGCCAGCAGTTACTCCTGGGACACCCCTGGGGGCTACACCTTC.

Many counts were recorded for this clonotype. The CDR3 coding sequence is TGTGCCAGCAGCACGAAGACTAGCGGGAGGGACGAGCAGTACTTC. Amino acids: CASSTKTSGRDEQYF. The chain employs TRBV6-1 and TRBJ2-7; the match to TRBD2 covers 14 bases. The CDR3 covers 15 residues. From germline, CDR1 is MNHNS and CDR2 SASEGT. J gave up 5 bases and V 6 bases, and 6 bases lay outside the gene matches.

Many counts were recorded for this clonotype. This rearrangement joins TRBV5-4 to TRBJ2-2; TRBD2 matches 9 bases. V shed 1 base, J shed 6 bases, and the junction held 10 bases outside the gene matches. Per germline, CDR1 SGHNT and CDR2 YYREEE (reference sequence). This CDR3 has 17 amino acids. The CDR3 DNA follows: TGTGCCAGCAGCTTGCAGCGGGGGGCCTCGGGTTCCGGGGAGCTGTTTTTT. Translation gives CASSLQRGASGSGELFF.

This clonotype has only a few counts. This rearrangement joins TRBV5-1 to TRBJ2-2; perhaps TRBD2 as D (5 bases). The germline gives CDR1 SGHRS, CDR2 YFSETQ. Deletions cut 7 bases from V and 4 bases from J, with 5 bases between. This CDR3 spans 11 amino acids. CDR3 sequence (DNA): TGCGCCAGCGAGGGCACCGGGGAGCTGTTTTTT. This codes for CASEGTGELFF.

This clonotype was detected ten times or more. The chain is built from TRBV10-3 and TRBJ1-3; D remains ambiguous. This CDR3 is 13 amino acids long. Germline CDR1 ENHRY, CDR2 SYGVKD. The V end was cut by 9 bases, the J end by 1 base, with 10 bases between. The CDR3 coding sequence is TGTGCCATACAGCATAGTTCTGGAAACACCATATATTTT. Translated, it gives CAIQHSSGNTIYF.

This clonotype showed up many times. The CDR3 reads CASSFGVIIGSPQETQYF. The CDR3 DNA follows: TGTGCCAGCAGCTTTGGGGTAATAATCGGTTCGCCGCAAGAGACCCAGTACTTC. J is TRBJ2-5 and V is TRBV7-2; no clear D gene. Trimming removed 3 bases at V and 2 bases at J, with 22 bases between. The CDR3 has 18 residues. Germline assignment: CDR1 SGHTA and CDR2 FQGNSA.

There are many counts of this clonotype. DNA for the CDR3: TGCGCCAGCAGCCTGTCGGGGACCATGAACACTGAAGCTTTCTTT. It codes for CASSLSGTMNTEAFF. The V call is TRBV4-1, the J call TRBJ1-1; a weak D match, TRBD1 (5 bases). The germline gives CDR1 MGHRA, CDR2 YSYEKL. The CDR3 is 15 amino acids. With 4 bases removed from V and 0 bases from J, the gap between germline ends came to 12 bases.

The chain has TRBV10-3 and TRBJ1-4; D may be TRBD1 (5 bases). From germline, CDR1 is ENHRY and CDR2 SYGVKD. V gave up 0 bases and J gave up 8 bases, with 13 bases separating them. This CDR3 region has 15 residues. CDR3 nucleotide sequence: TGTGCCATCAGTGAGTCCGGGGGAGGCCAGGAAAAACTGTTTTTT. It codes for CAISESGGGQEKLFF.

This clonotype was recorded a few times. The chain carries TRBV7-8 and TRBJ2-3; 7 nucleotides match TRBD1. Germline V gene data show CDR1 as SGHVS and CDR2 as FQNEAQ. The CDR3 is 17 amino acids. Trimming at V came to 1 base and at J to 2 bases, leaving 9 bases not matched to a gene. CDR3 region: CASSLEKNRGYTDTQYF. For the CDR3, the DNA is TGTGCCAGCAGCTTAGAAAAGAACAGGGGATACACAGATACGCAGTATTTT. Complete variable domain (other parts from reference TRBV7-8 and TRBJ2-3): GAGVSQSPRYKVAKRGQDVALRCDPISGHVSLFWYQQALGQGPEFLTYFQNEAQLDKSGLPSDRFFAERPEGSVSTLKIQRTQQEDSAVYLCASSLEKNRGYTDTQYFGPGTRLTVL.

Many counts were recorded for this clonotype. This chain joins TRBV20-1 and TRBJ2-3; perhaps D is TRBD1 or TRBD2 (6 bases each). Trimming took off 5 bases at V and 1 base at J, with 13 bases between the two ends. The CDR3 has 14 amino acids. Germline V gives CDR1 DFQATT, CDR2 SNEGSKA (reference sequence). CDR3 DNA: TGCAGTGCTGTTTCGGGGGCCCGCACAGATACGCAGTATTTT. This codes for CSAVSGARTDTQYF.

The sample holds many counts of this clonotype. The V and J genes are TRBV20-1 and TRBJ2-7, with TRBD1 matching over 10 bases. Germline trimming cut 0 bases from V and 4 bases from J; bases unmatched to any gene: 6. Germline values: CDR1 DFQATT, CDR2 SNEGSKA (reference sequence). The CDR3 is 15 residues long. This chain's CDR3 is CSARDEGQGMYEQYF. CDR3 nucleotide sequence: TGCAGTGCTAGAGATGAGGGACAGGGGATGTACGAGCAGTACTTC.

This clonotype was recorded many times. CDR3 residues: CASSAPSGRAQETQYF. The CDR3 DNA sequence: TGCGCCAGCAGCGCTCCTAGCGGGAGAGCTCAAGAGACCCAGTACTTC. The chain combines TRBV5-1 with TRBJ2-5, with 10 bases that match TRBD2. J gave up 2 bases and V 4 bases, and 8 bases lay outside the gene matches. CDR1 and CDR2 from the germline V gene are SGHRS and YFSETQ. The CDR3 spans 16 residues.

This clonotype was counted ten times or more. V gene TRBV2 combines with J gene TRBJ2-2; D possibly corresponds to TRBD1 (5 bases). Between the trimmed V and J ends, which lost 7 bases and 6 bases, there was a span of 15 bases. This CDR3 spans 14 amino acids. CDR1 is SNHLY and CDR2 is FYNNEI in the germline V gene. Here the CDR3 DNA reads TGTGCCAGCACCATCCAGGGCGGATCCGGGGAGCTGTTTTTT. This encodes CASTIQGGSGELFF.

The gene calls are TRBV28 and TRBJ1-1; D call uncertain. CDR1 and CDR2 (germline): MDHEN, SYDVKM. The CDR3 contains 14 residues. V dropped 3 bases and J dropped 3 bases, with 11 bases sitting between them. CDR3 sequence: CASSFAGLHTEAFF. The CDR3 region has the DNA TGTGCCAGCAGTTTCGCGGGGTTACACACTGAAGCTTTCTTT. Full variable domain (missing parts from reference TRBV28 and TRBJ1-1): DVKVTQSSRYLVKRTGEKVFLECVQDMDHENMFWYRQDPGLGLRLIYFSYDVKMKEKGDIPEGYSVSREKKERFSLILESASTNQTSMYLCASSFAGLHTEAFFGQGTRLTVV.